This TCR beta chain was captured by sequencing in a study of regulatory T cells in long-lasting Graves disease. The study's findings and limits: Comparison showed that persistent patients shared more public clonotypes (under 3,000) than new patients (966).

V was pared by 4 bases and J by 8 bases, with 11 bases of the junction left unmatched. Germline V lookup: CDR1 MNHEY, CDR2 SMNVEV (reference sequence). This CDR3 contains 17 residues. Building the TCR beta libraries relied on iRepertoire HTBI primers, and CDR3 regions underwent Arm-PCR. TCRdb ran MiXCR on the multiplex PCR reads and lists one entry per CDR3 protein. The table shows some 460,000 distinct CDR3 sequences, with around 15% occurring only once. Regarding time point: newly diagnosed GD, antithyroid drugs for less than 3 months. Scientists built the TCR library using RNA that was extracted from PBMCs. This clonotype occurred many times. Its antigen is currently unknown. Another study also made use of these data, one on T cells in Graves' hyperthyroidism and ophthalmopathy. That study adds: The majority of expanded thyroid clonotypes above 0.001 also appeared in blood. Onset of ophthalmopathy came a median roughly 6.4 months after the model predicted it.

The chain combines TRBV27 with TRBJ2-1, with 13 bases identical to TRBD2. Sequencing was performed on peripheral blood mononuclear cells (PBMCs), taken at new diagnosis, from a patient treated with antithyroid drugs. The TCR sequence derives from a man in his forties with Graves disease. CDR3 loop: CASSSALAGGPYDEQFF. CDR3 bases: TGTGCCAGCAGTTCCGCACTAGCGGGAGGGCCGTACGATGAGCAGTTCTTC.